These 2 T cell receptor beta chains originate from one sample sequenced in a study of OX40 agonist ivuxolimab in advanced cancers. Libraries were prepared by immunoSEQ multiplex PCR; TCRdb keeps only in-frame clonotypes and omits some of them. The data show roughly 56,000 clones, under 90% seen once. The material was CD4+ or CD8+ T cells sorted from blood, obtained in a trial of the OX40 agonist ivuxolimab. The receptor set was obtained from an adult with an advanced solid tumor such as melanoma, head and neck, liver or kidney cancer.

V is TRBV7-3 and J is TRBJ2-5; 8 bases match TRBD2. Germline trimming cut 5 bases from V and 5 bases from J; bases unmatched to any gene: 7. The CDR3 has 14 residues. CDR1 and CDR2 (germline): SGHTA, FQGTGA. The DNA of the CDR3 is TGTGCCAGCAGCCGTAGCGGGAAGGGGGAGACCCAGTACTTC. Protein sequence: CASSRSGKGETQYF.

The chain combines TRBV9 with TRBJ2-2; 9 nucleotides match TRBD2. CDR1 is SGDLS, CDR2 YYNGEE, per germline. V lost 4 bases to trimming and J lost 5 bases; unmatched junction nucleotides: 18. The CDR3 contains 19 residues. This CDR3 is CASSPLDGLAGRETGELFF. CDR3 nucleotide sequence: TGTGCCAGCAGCCCCCTCGACGGGCTAGCGGGACGAGAAACCGGGGAGCTGTTTTTT.